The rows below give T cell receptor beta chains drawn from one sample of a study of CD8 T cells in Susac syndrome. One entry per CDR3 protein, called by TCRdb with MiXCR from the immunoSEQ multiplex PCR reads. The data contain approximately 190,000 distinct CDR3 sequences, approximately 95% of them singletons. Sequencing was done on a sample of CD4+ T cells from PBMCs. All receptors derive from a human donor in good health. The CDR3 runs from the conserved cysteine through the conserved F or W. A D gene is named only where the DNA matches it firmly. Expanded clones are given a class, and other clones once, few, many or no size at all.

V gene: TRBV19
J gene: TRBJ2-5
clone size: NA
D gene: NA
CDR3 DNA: TGTGCCAGCCACGGCAGGGGGGTAGAGACCCAGTACTTC
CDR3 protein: CASHGRGVETQYF

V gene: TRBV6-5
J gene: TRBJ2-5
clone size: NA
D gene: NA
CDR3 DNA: TGTGCCAGCACCTACTGGGCAGGCTCCAAAGAGACCCAGTACTTC
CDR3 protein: CASTYWAGSKETQYF

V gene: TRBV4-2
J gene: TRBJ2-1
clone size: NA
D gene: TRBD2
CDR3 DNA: TGTGCCAGCAGCCAAGGACTAGCGGGGGGGCGGAATGAGCAGTTCTTC
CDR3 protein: CASSQGLAGGRNEQFF

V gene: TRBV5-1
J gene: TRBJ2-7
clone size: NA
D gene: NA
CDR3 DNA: TGCGCCAGCAGCGCAGGGACCGCTGCCTACGAGCAGTACTTC
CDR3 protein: CASSAGTAAYEQYF

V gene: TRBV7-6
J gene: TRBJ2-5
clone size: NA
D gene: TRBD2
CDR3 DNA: TGTGCCAGCAGCGAACTAGCGTTGAACCAAGAGACCCAGTACTTC
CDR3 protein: CASSELALNQETQYF

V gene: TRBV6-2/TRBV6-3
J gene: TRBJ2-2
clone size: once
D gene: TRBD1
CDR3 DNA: TGTGCCAGCAGTTTCGTACAGGGGGCCAACACCGGGGAGCTGTTTTTT
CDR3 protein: CASSFVQGANTGELFF

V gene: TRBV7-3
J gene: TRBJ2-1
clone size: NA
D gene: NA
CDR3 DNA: TGTGCCAGCAGCTTAAAACTCTACAATGAGCAGTTCTTC
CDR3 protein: CASSLKLYNEQFF

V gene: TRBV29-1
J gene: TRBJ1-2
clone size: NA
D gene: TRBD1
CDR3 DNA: TGCAGCGTTGAAGATAAGGGGACAGCTGGCTACACCTTC
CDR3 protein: CSVEDKGTAGYTF

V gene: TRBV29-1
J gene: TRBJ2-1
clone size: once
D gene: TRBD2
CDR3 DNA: TGCAGCGTTGAAAGGACTAGCGGGGGTGATGAGCAGTTCTTC
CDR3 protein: CSVERTSGGDEQFF

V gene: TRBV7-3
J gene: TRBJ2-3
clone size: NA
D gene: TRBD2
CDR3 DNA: TGTGCCAGCAGCTCCAAGTTAGCGGGGGGGAGCACAGATACGCAGTATTTT
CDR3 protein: CASSSKLAGGSTDTQYF

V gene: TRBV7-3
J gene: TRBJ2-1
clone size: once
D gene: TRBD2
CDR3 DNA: TGTGCCAGCAGCTCTGACCCCGGGGGGTACAATGAGCAGTTCTTC
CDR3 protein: CASSSDPGGYNEQFF

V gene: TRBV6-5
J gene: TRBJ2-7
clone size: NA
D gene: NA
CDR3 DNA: TGTGCCAGCAGTTACTCGGCAGGGCCGAAGGAGCAGTACTTC
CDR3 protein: CASSYSAGPKEQYF

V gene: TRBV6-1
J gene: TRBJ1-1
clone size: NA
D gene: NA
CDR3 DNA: TGTGCCAGCAGTCGGGGGGACACCCTGAACACTGAAGCTTTCTTT
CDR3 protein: CASSRGDTLNTEAFF

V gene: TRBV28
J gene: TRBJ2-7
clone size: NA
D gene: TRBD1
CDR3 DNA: TGTGCCAGCAGTTCACCGGGACAGGTTATAGAGCAGTACTTC
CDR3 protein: CASSSPGQVIEQYF

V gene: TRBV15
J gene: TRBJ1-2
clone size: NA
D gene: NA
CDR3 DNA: TGTGCCACCAGCAGAGGAGCGCAGGGAAGGGGCAACTATGGCTACACCTTC
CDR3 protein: CATSRGAQGRGNYGYTF